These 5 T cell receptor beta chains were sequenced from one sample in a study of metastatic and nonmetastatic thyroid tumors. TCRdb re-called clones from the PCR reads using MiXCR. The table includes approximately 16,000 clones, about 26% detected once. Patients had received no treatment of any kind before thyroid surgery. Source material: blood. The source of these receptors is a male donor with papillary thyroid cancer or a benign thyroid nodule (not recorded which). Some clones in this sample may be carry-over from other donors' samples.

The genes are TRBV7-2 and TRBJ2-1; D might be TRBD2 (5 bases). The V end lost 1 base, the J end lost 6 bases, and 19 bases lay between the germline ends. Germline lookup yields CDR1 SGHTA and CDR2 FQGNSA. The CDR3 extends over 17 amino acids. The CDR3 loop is CASSLVFWEPGANEQFF. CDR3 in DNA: TGTGCCAGCAGCTTAGTTTTCTGGGAGCCCGGAGCCAATGAGCAGTTCTTC.

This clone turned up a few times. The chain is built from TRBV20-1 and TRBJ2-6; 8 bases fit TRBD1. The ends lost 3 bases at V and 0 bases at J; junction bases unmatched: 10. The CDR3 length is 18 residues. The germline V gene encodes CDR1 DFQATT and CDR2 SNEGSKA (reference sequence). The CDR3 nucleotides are TGCAGTGCTAGTGAACCGGGACAGGAGATCTCTGGGGCCAACGTCCTGACTTTC. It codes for CSASEPGQEISGANVLTF.

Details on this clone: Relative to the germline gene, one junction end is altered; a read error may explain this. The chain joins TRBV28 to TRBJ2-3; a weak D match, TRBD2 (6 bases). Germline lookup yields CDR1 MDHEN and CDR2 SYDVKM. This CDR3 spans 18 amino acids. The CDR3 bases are TGCGCCAGCAGTCTTTTTGCCCCTCAAGCGGGTGGGACAGATACGCAGTATTTT. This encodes CASSLFAPQAGGTDTQYF.

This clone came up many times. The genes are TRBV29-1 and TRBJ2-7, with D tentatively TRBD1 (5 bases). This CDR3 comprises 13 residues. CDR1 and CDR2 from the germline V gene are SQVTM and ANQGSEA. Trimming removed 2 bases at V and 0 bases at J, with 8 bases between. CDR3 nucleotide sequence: TGCAGCGTTGAATTGGACAACTCCTACGAGCAGTACTTC. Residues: CSVELDNSYEQYF.

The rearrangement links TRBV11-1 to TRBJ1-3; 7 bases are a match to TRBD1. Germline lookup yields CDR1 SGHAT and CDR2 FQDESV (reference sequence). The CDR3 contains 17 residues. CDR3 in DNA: TGTGCTGGCGACACGCCCCCGGGACAGTACTCTGGAAACACCATATATTTT. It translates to CAGDTPPGQYSGNTIYF.